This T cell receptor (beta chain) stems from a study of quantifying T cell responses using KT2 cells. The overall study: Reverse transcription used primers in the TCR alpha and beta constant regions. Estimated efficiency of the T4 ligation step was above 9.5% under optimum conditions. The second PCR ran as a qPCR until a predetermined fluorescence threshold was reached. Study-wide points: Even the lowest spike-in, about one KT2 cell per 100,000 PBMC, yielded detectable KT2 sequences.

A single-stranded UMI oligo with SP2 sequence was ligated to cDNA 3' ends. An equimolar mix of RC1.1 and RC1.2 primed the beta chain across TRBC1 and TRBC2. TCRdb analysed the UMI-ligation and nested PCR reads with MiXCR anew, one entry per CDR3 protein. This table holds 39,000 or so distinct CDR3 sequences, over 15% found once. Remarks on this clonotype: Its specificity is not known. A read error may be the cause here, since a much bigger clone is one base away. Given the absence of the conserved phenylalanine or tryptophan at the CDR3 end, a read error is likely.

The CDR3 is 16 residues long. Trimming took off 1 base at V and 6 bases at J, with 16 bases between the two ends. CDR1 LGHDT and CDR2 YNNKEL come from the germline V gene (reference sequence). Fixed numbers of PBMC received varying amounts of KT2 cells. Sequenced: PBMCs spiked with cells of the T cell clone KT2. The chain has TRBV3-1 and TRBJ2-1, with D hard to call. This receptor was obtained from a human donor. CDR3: CASSQVSGYLGNEQFS. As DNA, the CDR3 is TGTGCCAGCAGCCAAGTATCGGGCTACTTAGGCAATGAGCAGTTCTCC.